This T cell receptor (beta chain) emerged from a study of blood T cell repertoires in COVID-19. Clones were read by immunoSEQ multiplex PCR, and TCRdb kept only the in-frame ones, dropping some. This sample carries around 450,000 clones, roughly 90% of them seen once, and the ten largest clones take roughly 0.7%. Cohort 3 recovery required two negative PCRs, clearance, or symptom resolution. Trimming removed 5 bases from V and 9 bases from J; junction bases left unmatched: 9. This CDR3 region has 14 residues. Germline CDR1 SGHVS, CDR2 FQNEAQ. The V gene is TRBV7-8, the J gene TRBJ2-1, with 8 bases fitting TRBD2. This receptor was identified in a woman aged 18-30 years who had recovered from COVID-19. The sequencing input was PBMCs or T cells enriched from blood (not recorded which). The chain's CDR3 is CASSLTGTSGEQFF. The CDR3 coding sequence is TGTGCCAGCAGCCTCACCGGGACTAGTGGTGAGCAGTTCTTC.